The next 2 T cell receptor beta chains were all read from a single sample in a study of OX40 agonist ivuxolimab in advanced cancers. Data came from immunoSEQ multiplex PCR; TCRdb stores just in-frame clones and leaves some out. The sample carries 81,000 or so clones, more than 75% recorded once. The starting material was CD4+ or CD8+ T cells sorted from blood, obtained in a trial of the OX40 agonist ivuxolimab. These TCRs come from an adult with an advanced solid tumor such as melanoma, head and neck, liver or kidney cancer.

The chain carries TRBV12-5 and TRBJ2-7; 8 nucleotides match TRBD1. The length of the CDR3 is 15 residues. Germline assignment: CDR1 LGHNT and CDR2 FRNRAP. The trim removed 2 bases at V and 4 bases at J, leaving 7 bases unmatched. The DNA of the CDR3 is TGTGCTAGTGGTTTGAGACAGGGGTGGGGATACGAGCAGTACTTC. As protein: CASGLRQGWGYEQYF.

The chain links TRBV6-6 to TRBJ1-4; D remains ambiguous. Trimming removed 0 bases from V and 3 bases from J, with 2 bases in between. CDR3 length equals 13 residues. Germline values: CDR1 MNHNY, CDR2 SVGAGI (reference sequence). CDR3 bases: TGTGCCAGCAGTTACTCAGCTAATGAAAAACTGTTTTTT. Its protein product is CASSYSANEKLFF.